The 13 T cell receptor beta chains presented below share a single source sample, sequenced in a study of brain T cells in children with intractable seizures. Specified time point: blood from clinic visit 5 months post-surgery; TSC patient then seizure free. Generated by immunoSEQ multiplex PCR, the TCRdb table keeps only in-frame clones and is missing some. The repertoire holds 300,000 to 400,000 clones, approximately 93% seen once, with 5.5% to 6% in the top ten. The sample here was peripheral blood, taken less than 6 months after surgery. These receptors all come from a boy younger than two with tuberous sclerosis and intractable seizures.

V and J are TRBV11-2 and TRBJ2-7; no reliable D call. V lost 5 bases and J lost 4, with 9 bases in between. Per the germline V gene, CDR1 is SGHAT and CDR2 is FQNNGV. The CDR3 loop spans 12 amino acids. CDR3 loop: CASSLETYEQYF. The DNA of the CDR3 is TGTGCCAGCAGCCTTGAGACTTACGAGCAGTACTTC. The whole variable domain, remainder taken from reference TRBV11-2 and TRBJ2-7, is EAGVAQSPRYKIIEKRQSVAFWCNPISGHATLYWYQQILGQGPKLLIQFQNNGVVDDSQLPKDRFSAERLKGVDSTLKIQPAKLEDSAVYLCASSLETYEQYFGPGTRLTVT.

V is TRBV19 and J is TRBJ1-1, with D possibly matching TRBD1 (5 bases). Germline V gene lookup returns CDR1 LNHDA and CDR2 SQIVND (reference sequence). V was trimmed by 0 bases and J by 0 bases, leaving 11 bases between them. This CDR3 has 16 residues. CDR3 sequence: CASSIDFRVMNTEAFF. In DNA, the CDR3 is TGTGCCAGTAGTATAGACTTCAGGGTAATGAACACTGAAGCTTTCTTT.

V is TRBV27 and J is TRBJ2-3; 13 bases agree with TRBD2. The V and J ends lost 6 bases and 4 bases, in that order; junction bases with no gene match: 1. The CDR3 contains 14 residues. In germline, CDR1 is MNHEY, CDR2 SMNVEV (reference sequence). The CDR3: CASRLAGGPDTQYF. CDR3 DNA sequence: TGTGCCAGCAGACTAGCGGGAGGGCCAGATACGCAGTATTTT.

The chain employs TRBV7-8 and TRBJ1-5; 7 nucleotides match TRBD1. Unmatched junction bases numbered 10, after V lost 5 bases and J lost 9 bases. CDR1 and CDR2 (germline): SGHVS, FQNEAQ. This CDR3 contains 14 residues. CDR3 sequence: CASSGQAEIMPQHF. DNA of the CDR3: TGTGCCAGCAGCGGACAGGCGGAAATCATGCCCCAGCATTTT.

This clone was picked up one time. J is TRBJ2-5 and V is TRBV7-3, with D perhaps TRBD2 (7 bases). Trimming stripped 6 bases from V and 4 bases from J, with 15 bases between. The germline CDR1 and CDR2 sequences are SGHTA and FQGTGA. The CDR3 has 14 amino acids. CDR3 protein: CASSSRGATETQYF. The CDR3 region has the DNA TGTGCCAGCAGTTCACGGGGGGCGACAGAGACCCAGTACTTC.

The CDR3 bases are TGCGCCAGCAGCCCCGACAGGGAGGAAGCTTTCTTT. Translated, it gives CASSPDREEAFF. The V call is TRBV5-1, the J call TRBJ1-1; 7 positions agree with TRBD1. Germline V gene lookup returns CDR1 SGHRS and CDR2 YFSETQ. The V segment lost 4 bases and the J segment 8 bases; nucleotides outside the gene matches: 5. The CDR3 runs 12 residues.

This chain connects TRBV5-1 to TRBJ2-5; 8 bases map to TRBD2. V was clipped by 0 bases and J by 5 bases; unmatched bases: 6. This CDR3 spans 15 amino acids. CDR1 and CDR2 (germline): SGHRS, YFSETQ. CDR3 sequence (DNA): TGCGCCAGCAGCTTGGCGCGGGGGGTAGGTGAGACCCAGTACTTC. It translates to CASSLARGVGETQYF.

The gene calls are TRBV6-6 and TRBJ1-1; unclear D gene. The germline gives CDR1 MNHNY, CDR2 SVGAGI (reference sequence). The CDR3 extends over 12 amino acids. The ends were cut back, 0 bases at V and 6 bases at J, with 5 bases in the middle. The DNA of the CDR3 is TGTGCCAGCAGTTACTCGGGGTCTGAAGCTTTCTTT. Protein: CASSYSGSEAFF.

This clone was seen only once. The chain recombines TRBV6-1 with TRBJ2-2; perhaps TRBD1 as D (6 bases). The CDR3 is 16 amino acids. Trimming removed 4 bases from V and 0 bases from J, with 12 bases in between. Germline values: CDR1 MNHNS, CDR2 SASEGT. The CDR3 DNA sequence: TGTGCCAGCAGTGTAAGACAGGCCGCGAACACCGGGGAGCTGTTTTTT. Its protein product is CASSVRQAANTGELFF.

The V gene is TRBV6-5, the J gene TRBJ2-7, with D perhaps TRBD1 (6 bases). Germline V gene sequence: CDR1 MNHEY, CDR2 SVGAGI. V was shortened by 0 bases and J by 7 bases, with 16 bases between the two germline ends. CDR3 size: 15 residues. CDR3: CASSYSRGGTWEQYF. In nucleotides, the CDR3 is TGTGCCAGCAGTTACTCGAGAGGGGGAACCTGGGAGCAGTACTTC.

The rearrangement joins TRBV29-1 to TRBJ2-5, with 7 bases fitting TRBD1. With 6 bases clipped from V and 7 bases from J, the junction kept 8 bases outside the gene matches. Germline CDR1 SQVTM, CDR2 ANQGSEA. This CDR3 spans 12 amino acids. CDR3 DNA: TGCAGCGTCCCGGGACAGTCATTGACCCAGTACTTC. This codes for CSVPGQSLTQYF.

The rearrangement joins TRBV29-1 to TRBJ1-2; perhaps TRBD1 as D (5 bases). The V gene lost 5 bases and the J gene lost 8 bases, with 15 bases spanning the gap. Germline CDR1 is SQVTM and CDR2 is ANQGSEA. CDR3 size: 12 residues. This chain's CDR3 is CSVLRGTGGYTF. The DNA for the CDR3 is TGCAGCGTTCTTCGGGGGACGGGCGGCTACACCTTC.

V and J are TRBV19 and TRBJ2-3; weak D call: TRBD1 (5 bases). CDR1 and CDR2 (germline): LNHDA, SQIVND (reference sequence). The V end lost 1 base, the J end lost 1 base, and 9 bases lay between the germline ends. CDR3 length: 15 residues. The CDR3 coding sequence is TGTGCCAGTAGTATAGGTCAGGGTGGCACAGATACGCAGTATTTT. Its protein product is CASSIGQGGTDTQYF.